One and the same sample provided the 28 T cell receptor beta chains below, sequenced in a study of cytomegalovirus exposure and HLA in healthy donors. In the PCR, 60 Vbeta and 13 Jbeta primers were used. The assay was immunoSEQ multiplex PCR, and TCRdb's table has in-frame clones only and misses some. The sample yields some 200,000 clones, 82% seen once. Specimen: PBMCs. These TCRs come from a middle-aged woman in good health and CMV-seronegative.

The rearrangement uses TRBV5-1 and TRBJ2-1; D might be TRBD2 (6 bases). Trimming shortened V by 0 bases and J by 9 bases, and 16 bases separated the two germline ends. The length of the CDR3 is 15 residues. Germline V gene data show CDR1 as SGHRS and CDR2 as YFSETQ. The CDR3 region has the DNA TGCGCCAGCAGCTTGGATCTCGGGAGCAGGATTGAGCAGTTCTTC. Translating gives CASSLDLGSRIEQFF.

Only one count was recorded for this clone. The chain recombines TRBV5-1 with TRBJ2-3; 7 bases fit TRBD1. The CDR3 consists of 17 residues. V was clipped by 0 bases and J by 0 bases; unmatched bases: 7. CDR1 is SGHRS, CDR2 YFSETQ, per germline. CDR3 protein: CASSLGSRGSSTDTQYF. For the CDR3, the DNA is TGCGCCAGCAGCTTGGGTAGCAGGGGGTCTAGCACAGATACGCAGTATTTT.

V and J are TRBV7-2 and TRBJ1-3; D gene uncertain. Germline CDR1 SGHTA, CDR2 FQGNSA. The V and J ends lost 3 bases and 2 bases respectively, with 8 bases between them. This CDR3 contains 14 residues. The CDR3 region has the DNA TGTGCCAGCAGCTTTGGGGAGACTGGAAACACCATATATTTT. This translates into CASSFGETGNTIYF.

V and J are TRBV19 and TRBJ2-3, with 7 bases identical to TRBD1. CDR3 length equals 16 residues. CDR1 and CDR2 from the germline V gene are LNHDA and SQIVND (reference sequence). V dropped 7 bases and J dropped 3; count of bases not matched to a gene: 13. This CDR3 is CASKRGRDSGTDTQYF. CDR3 sequence (DNA): TGTGCCAGTAAACGAGGACGGGACAGTGGGACAGATACGCAGTATTTT.

The chain is built from TRBV30 and TRBJ1-5, with 8 bases lining up with TRBD1. The CDR3 is 14 residues long. Germline CDR1 is GTSNPN and CDR2 is SVGIG (reference sequence). V trimming: 5 bases; J trimming: 5 bases; junction bases outside the gene matches: 8. The CDR3 region has the DNA TGTGCCTGGGACAAGGACAGGGCGGATCAGCCCCAGCATTTT. This codes for CAWDKDRADQPQHF.

The chain recombines TRBV4-1 with TRBJ2-1, with TRBD2 identical over 7 bases. The germline V gene encodes CDR1 MGHRA and CDR2 YSYEKL. This CDR3 has 16 residues. J gave up 6 bases and V 0 bases, and 8 bases lay outside the gene matches. The CDR3 protein is CASSQDRAGAANEQFF. The CDR3 DNA sequence: TGCGCCAGCAGCCAAGATCGGGCGGGAGCGGCCAATGAGCAGTTCTTC.

This chain links TRBV23-1 with TRBJ2-5; 10 bases map to TRBD2. TRBV23-1 is an open reading frame, and its role is uncertain. The trim removed 8 bases at V and 4 bases at J, leaving 13 bases unmatched. The CDR3 is made up of 16 amino acids. This chain's CDR3 is CASRRRGLAGVETQYF. CDR3 nucleotides: TGCGCCAGCCGACGCCGGGGCCTAGCGGGAGTAGAGACCCAGTACTTC.

This clone was detected only once. The V gene is TRBV30, the J gene TRBJ2-5, with 9 bases matching TRBD1. Trimming removed 5 bases from V and 2 bases from J; junction bases left unmatched: 6. The CDR3 spans 14 residues. CDR1 is GTSNPN and CDR2 is SVGIG in the germline V gene (reference sequence). The chain's CDR3 is CAWGGGQGQETQYF. The DNA for the CDR3 is TGTGCCTGGGGAGGGGGACAGGGACAAGAGACCCAGTACTTC.

The chain carries TRBV28 and TRBJ1-4; 8 bases fit TRBD1. CDR1 MDHEN and CDR2 SYDVKM come from the germline V gene. The CDR3 has 15 residues. Germline trimming cut 8 bases from V and 0 bases from J; bases unmatched to any gene: 5. CDR3: CASSQGGTTNEKLFF. The CDR3 region has the DNA TGTGCCAGCTCACAGGGGGGAACAACTAATGAAAAACTGTTTTTT.

The chain has TRBV19 and TRBJ2-1; 10 bases align to TRBD1. V lost 7 bases, J lost 6 bases, and 6 bases stayed unmatched. In germline, CDR1 is LNHDA, CDR2 SQIVND (reference sequence). This CDR3 contains 14 residues. The CDR3 loop is CASTATGGFNEQFF. The CDR3 region has the DNA TGTGCCAGTACCGCGACAGGGGGCTTCAATGAGCAGTTCTTC.

The chain employs TRBV27 and TRBJ2-6; D not resolved. This CDR3 is 14 amino acids long. Germline values: CDR1 MNHEY, CDR2 SMNVEV (reference sequence). Trimming cost V 1 base and J 2 bases, with 3 bases left between them. The CDR3 protein is CASSLLTGANVLTF. CDR3 nucleotides: TGTGCCAGCAGTTTATTAACTGGGGCCAACGTCCTGACTTTC. Complete variable domain (other parts from reference TRBV27 and TRBJ2-6): EAQVTQNPRYLITVTGKKLTVTCSQNMNHEYMSWYRQDPGLGLRQIYYSMNVEVTDKGDVPEGYKVSRKEKRNFPLILESPSPNQTSLYFCASSLLTGANVLTFGAGSRLTVL.

The genes are TRBV2 and TRBJ2-4, with 8 bases lining up with TRBD2. The trim removed 3 bases at V and 0 bases at J, leaving 13 bases unmatched. The CDR3 covers 19 residues. Germline CDR1 and CDR2: SNHLY and FYNNEI. The CDR3 nucleotides read TGTGCCAGCAGTGAGGACGGGAGGGCCCTAACGCTAGCCAAAAACATTCAGTACTTC. Translating gives CASSEDGRALTLAKNIQYF. Based on the CDR3 plus reference TRBV2 and TRBJ2-4, the full variable domain is EPEVTQTPSHQVTQMGQEVILRCVPISNHLYFYWYRQILGQKVEFLVSFYNNEISEKSEIFDDQFSVERPDGSNFTLKIRSTKLEDSAMYFCASSEDGRALTLAKNIQYFGAGTRLSVL.

This chain joins TRBV29-1 and TRBJ2-1, with 8 bases lining up with TRBD2. The V and J ends lost 7 bases and 7 bases, in that order; junction bases with no gene match: 12. The CDR3 runs 14 residues. Germline values: CDR1 SQVTM, CDR2 ANQGSEA. The CDR3 bases are TGCAGCGACCTTACTAGCGGCAGCACGAATGAGCAGTTCTTC. This sequence encodes CSDLTSGSTNEQFF.

The rearrangement uses TRBV5-1 and TRBJ2-7; TRBD1 aligns across 9 bases. The CDR3 runs to 14 residues. With 3 bases clipped from V and 7 bases from J, the junction kept 8 bases outside the gene matches. CDR1 and CDR2 (germline): SGHRS, YFSETQ. CDR3 in DNA: TGCGCCAGCAGCTCTTACGGGACAGGGTCGGAGCAGTACTTC. This translates into CASSSYGTGSEQYF. Together with reference TRBV5-1 and TRBJ2-7, the CDR3 gives the full variable domain: KAGVTQTPRYLIKTRGQQVTLSCSPISGHRSVSWYQQTPGQGLQFLFEYFSETQRNKGNFPGRFSGRQFSNSRSEMNVSTLELGDSALYLCASSSYGTGSEQYFGPGTRLTVT.

CDR3 DNA: TGTGCCTGGAGTATATCCAGTAACTATGGCTACACCTTC. The encoded protein is CAWSISSNYGYTF. V gene TRBV30 combines with J gene TRBJ1-2; D unclear. Trimming shortened V by 2 bases and J by 1 base, and 8 bases separated the two germline ends. The CDR3 has 13 amino acids. Germline loops: CDR1 GTSNPN, CDR2 SVGIG (reference sequence). Full variable domain (outside the CDR3, taken from reference TRBV30 and TRBJ1-2): SQTIHQWPATLVQPVGSPLSLECTVEGTSNPNLYWYRQAAGRGLQLLFYSVGIGQISSEVPQNLSASRPQDRQFILSSKKLLLSDSGFYLCAWSISSNYGYTFGSGTRLTVV.

The J gene is TRBJ1-4, the V gene TRBV7-2, with 7 bases identical to TRBD1. CDR1 SGHTA and CDR2 FQGNSA come from the germline V gene. The CDR3 loop spans 14 amino acids. J lost 8 bases, V lost 5 bases, and 8 bases had no gene match. CDR3 loop: CASSAGQRKEKLFF. The CDR3 region has the DNA TGTGCCAGCAGCGCGGGACAGCGTAAGGAAAAACTGTTTTTT.

The J gene is TRBJ2-5, the V gene TRBV29-1, with 7 positions matching TRBD1. This CDR3 is built from 12 residues. Germline CDR1 is SQVTM and CDR2 is ANQGSEA. Losses at the gene ends were 7 bases for V and 7 bases for J; bases not matched to a gene: 9. The CDR3 is CSGGNRGGTQYF. Here the CDR3 DNA reads TGCAGCGGTGGTAACAGGGGCGGGACCCAGTACTTC.

J is TRBJ2-7 and V is TRBV7-2; D is undetermined. Germline CDR1 SGHTA, CDR2 FQGNSA. Trimming left V 2 bases short and J 3 bases short, with 14 bases between. The CDR3 is 15 residues long. The CDR3 DNA sequence: TGTGCCAGCAGCTTATGGGTAAACGGGTTCTACGAGCAGTACTTC. This sequence encodes CASSLWVNGFYEQYF.

V usage is TRBV19 and J usage is TRBJ1-1, with D unclear. CDR1 is LNHDA and CDR2 is SQIVND in the germline V gene (reference sequence). The V end lost 2 bases, the J end lost 1 base, and 5 bases lay between the germline ends. The CDR3 is made up of 13 amino acids. CDR3 region: CASSIRANTEAFF. In nucleotides, the CDR3 is TGTGCCAGTAGTATAAGAGCGAACACTGAAGCTTTCTTT.

The chain recombines TRBV28 with TRBJ2-7, with a weak D call TRBD2 (5 bases). The CDR3 runs 15 residues. Trimming removed 3 bases at V and 0 bases at J, with 12 bases between. CDR1 is MDHEN, CDR2 SYDVKM, per germline. CDR3 sequence reads: CASSFFSVGSYEQYF. Here the CDR3 DNA reads TGTGCCAGCAGTTTTTTTAGCGTCGGCTCCTACGAGCAGTACTTC. Together with reference TRBV28 and TRBJ2-7, the CDR3 gives the full variable domain: DVKVTQSSRYLVKRTGEKVFLECVQDMDHENMFWYRQDPGLGLRLIYFSYDVKMKEKGDIPEGYSVSREKKERFSLILESASTNQTSMYLCASSFFSVGSYEQYFGPGTRLTVT.

The chain links TRBV4-1 to TRBJ2-7; D is unresolved. Per germline, CDR1 MGHRA and CDR2 YSYEKL. This CDR3 has 16 residues. Trimming removed 0 bases from V and 4 bases from J, with 16 bases in between. CDR3 nucleotides: TGCGCCAGCAGCCAAGATCTTGAACAGCCGACATACGAGCAGTACTTC. It yields the protein CASSQDLEQPTYEQYF.

This sequence joins TRBV18 and TRBJ2-5; tentatively, D is TRBD1 (5 bases). Per germline, CDR1 KGHSH and CDR2 LQKENI. The CDR3 has 14 amino acids. V dropped 5 bases and J dropped 1 base, with 11 bases sitting between them. CDR3 in DNA: TGTGCCAGCTCAATGGGGCAGACCCAAGAGACCCAGTACTTC. It yields the protein CASSMGQTQETQYF.

The chain recombines TRBV7-2 with TRBJ2-7; D unclear. The CDR3 totals 14 residues. Looked up from germline, CDR1 is SGHTA and CDR2 is FQGNSA. With 0 bases removed from V and 8 bases from J, the gap between germline ends came to 14 bases. The CDR3 here is CASSLASSGFQQYF. The CDR3 DNA reads TGTGCCAGCAGCTTAGCGTCGTCGGGTTTCCAGCAGTACTTC.

The chain links TRBV5-4 to TRBJ2-7, with 12 bases lining up with TRBD1. The germline V gene encodes CDR1 SGHNT and CDR2 YYREEE (reference sequence). V shed 4 bases and J 5 bases; nucleotides not matched to a gene: 7. The CDR3 runs 15 residues. In DNA, the CDR3 is TGTGCCAGCAGCCCGGGGACAGGGGGCAACAACGAGCAGTACTTC. Its protein product is CASSPGTGGNNEQYF.

The V and J genes are TRBV30 and TRBJ1-3, with 11 bases lining up with TRBD1. V was clipped by 7 bases and J by 2 bases; unmatched bases: 4. The CDR3 is made up of 14 amino acids. CDR1 and CDR2 from the germline V gene are GTSNPN and SVGIG (reference sequence). CDR3 in DNA: TGTGCCTCCCGGGACAGGGGGACTGGAAACACCATATATTTT. Translation gives CASRDRGTGNTIYF.

V usage is TRBV7-2 and J usage is TRBJ1-4; 9 bases match TRBD1. V lost 5 bases and J lost 11; bases outside the gene matches: 12. CDR3 length: 15 amino acids. Germline lookup yields CDR1 SGHTA and CDR2 FQGNSA. In DNA form, the CDR3 reads TGTGCCAGCAGCCACGGGTGGGACAGGGACAACAAACTGTTTTTT. Its protein is CASSHGWDRDNKLFF.

V usage is TRBV27 and J usage is TRBJ2-7; the match to TRBD1 covers 7 bases. This CDR3 spans 14 amino acids. The V segment lost 5 bases and the J segment 5 bases; nucleotides outside the gene matches: 9. Germline V gives CDR1 MNHEY, CDR2 SMNVEV (reference sequence). Here the CDR3 DNA reads TGTGCCAGCAGTGTAGGGGGCGCGCGCCACGAGCAGTACTTC. It yields the protein CASSVGGARHEQYF.

The chain recombines TRBV30 with TRBJ1-2; D is undetermined. Trimming took 4 bases from V and 7 from J, leaving 13 bases between them. The CDR3 totals 12 residues. The germline CDR1 and CDR2 sequences are GTSNPN and SVGIG (reference sequence). The CDR3 DNA sequence: TGTGCCTGGACAGCCTCGGGATTTGGCTACACCTTC. The encoded protein is CAWTASGFGYTF.